Presented here are 26 T cell receptor beta chains from one specimen sequenced in a study of T cells in Graves' hyperthyroidism and ophthalmopathy. Researchers amplified the TCR beta CDR3 regions from RNA transcripts. The HTBI primer set served for first-round RT-PCR of the TCR CDR3. TCRdb passed the multiplex PCR reads through MiXCR, listing each CDR3 protein once. Of about 590,000 distinct CDR3 sequences listed, roughly 14% are singletons. The sequencing input was blood. The source is a woman aged 30 to 39 with Graves' hyperthyroidism.

This clonotype was detected many times. This chain joins TRBV9 and TRBJ2-5, with 9 bases fitting TRBD2. Trimming at V came to 4 bases and at J to 4 bases, leaving 8 bases not matched to a gene. The CDR3 totals 15 residues. Germline V gives CDR1 SGDLS, CDR2 YYNGEE. The CDR3, as DNA: TGTGCCAGCAGCAAGTTTAGCGGGAGTCCAGAGACCCAGTACTTC. It encodes CASSKFSGSPETQYF.

This clonotype turned up a few times. The J gene is TRBJ2-1, the V gene TRBV4-1; 8 bases agree with TRBD2. Looked up from germline, CDR1 is MGHRA and CDR2 is YSYEKL. The CDR3 runs to 15 residues. J gave up 7 bases and V 4 bases, and 9 bases lay outside the gene matches. Written as DNA, the CDR3 is TGCGCCAGCAGCCTTGAACCGGGACTAGAAAATGAGCAGTTCTTC. Translation gives CASSLEPGLENEQFF.

The V call is TRBV6-5, the J call TRBJ1-2, with D possibly matching TRBD1 (6 bases). Trimming left V 2 bases short and J 5 bases short, with 9 bases between. The CDR3 consists of 13 residues. Germline V gives CDR1 MNHEY, CDR2 SVGAGI. CDR3 protein: CASSYPGQYGYTF. As DNA, the CDR3 is TGTGCCAGCAGTTACCCCGGACAGTATGGCTACACCTTC.

This clonotype was detected ten times or more. This chain uses TRBV5-1 with TRBJ1-1; D is possibly TRBD1 (5 bases). Germline CDR1 and CDR2: SGHRS and YFSETQ. The V and J ends lost 3 bases and 1 base respectively, with 10 bases between them. CDR3 length: 14 residues. The CDR3 loop is CASSSQVTNTEAFF. In nucleotides, the CDR3 is TGCGCCAGCAGCTCACAGGTGACGAACACTGAAGCTTTCTTT.

The rearrangement links TRBV4-1 to TRBJ2-7, with 8 positions matching TRBD1. The CDR3 covers 14 residues. Germline V gene sequence: CDR1 MGHRA, CDR2 YSYEKL. Trimming cost V 3 bases and J 2 bases; bases outside gene matches: 3. The CDR3 reads CASSHPQGAYEQYF. The CDR3 nucleotides read TGCGCCAGCAGCCACCCACAGGGGGCCTACGAGCAGTACTTC.

The V and J genes are TRBV28 and TRBJ2-4, with D tentatively TRBD1 (5 bases). The CDR3 spans 16 residues. The V and J ends lost 2 bases and 8 bases respectively, with 19 bases between them. Germline CDR1 MDHEN, CDR2 SYDVKM. This CDR3 is CASSLPQGALVDIQYF. The CDR3 nucleotides read TGTGCCAGCAGTTTACCCCAGGGTGCACTTGTGGACATTCAGTACTTC.

This sequence joins TRBV28 and TRBJ2-1; 8 bases map to TRBD2. CDR1 and CDR2 from the germline V gene are MDHEN and SYDVKM. V shed 5 bases and J 6 bases; nucleotides not matched to a gene: 6. This CDR3 spans 14 amino acids. In nucleotides, the CDR3 is TGTGCCAGCAGTACTCATAGCGGGGCCAATGAGCAGTTCTTC. It specifies CASSTHSGANEQFF.

This clonotype was recorded many times. This chain connects TRBV7-2 to TRBJ2-7; 7 positions match TRBD1. CDR3 length equals 15 residues. CDR1 SGHTA and CDR2 FQGNSA come from the germline V gene. V lost 0 bases to trimming and J lost 3 bases; unmatched junction nucleotides: 5. The CDR3 DNA reads TGTGCCAGCAGCTTAGCGGGACAGTTAATCTACGAGCAGTACTTC. Translating it yields CASSLAGQLIYEQYF.

On this clonotype: Possible read error: a much larger clone is one base away. The CDR3 DNA follows: TGTGCCAGCAGCTTAGGGTCGGGAGGGCCCACCGGGGAGCCGTTTTTT. It is translated as CASSLGSGGPTGEPFF. This chain uses TRBV7-2 with TRBJ2-2, with 8 bases that match TRBD2. In germline, CDR1 is SGHTA, CDR2 FQGNSA. The CDR3 runs to 16 residues. The full variable domain, rest sourced from reference TRBV7-2 and TRBJ2-2, is GAGVSQSPSNKVTEKGKDVELRCDPISGHTALYWYRQSLGQGLEFLIYFQGNSAPDKSGLPSDRFSAERTGGSVSTLTIQRTQQEDSAVYLCASSLGSGGPTGEPFFGEGSRLTVL.

V is TRBV7-9 and J is TRBJ2-1; D not resolved. The ends were cut back, 1 base at V and 3 bases at J, with 22 bases in the middle. The germline CDR1 and CDR2 sequences are SEHNR and FQNEAQ (reference sequence). The CDR3 is 19 residues long. The CDR3 bases are TGTGCCAGCAGCTTAGGCCCGGTCGGCTCAGACATCAACTACAATGAGCAGTTCTTC. Its translation: CASSLGPVGSDINYNEQFF.

This clonotype occurred many times. The gene calls are TRBV7-3 and TRBJ2-1, with no clear D. V lost 6 bases and J 1 base, leaving 7 bases between the germline ends. CDR3 size: 13 residues. Germline values: CDR1 SGHTA, CDR2 FQGTGA. CDR3 nucleotide sequence: TGTGCCAGCAGTGAAGGGTCCTACAATGAGCAGTTCTTC. It yields the protein CASSEGSYNEQFF.

This clonotype has at least ten counts. The chain employs TRBV20-1 and TRBJ2-1; D is unclear. V lost 2 bases, J lost 4 bases, and 18 bases lay in between. Germline-derived CDR1 and CDR2 are DFQATT and SNEGSKA (reference sequence). The CDR3 totals 16 residues. CDR3 residues: CSARFSTVWLYNEQFF. The DNA of the CDR3 is TGCAGTGCTAGATTTAGCACTGTCTGGTTATACAATGAGCAGTTCTTC.

This clonotype has more than one count but fewer than ten. A much more abundant neighbour one base away suggests this may be a read error. This chain joins TRBV28 and TRBJ2-7; D gene uncertain. The length of the CDR3 is 14 residues. In germline, CDR1 is MDHEN, CDR2 SYDVKM. Between the trimmed V and J ends, which lost 5 bases and 3 bases, there was a span of 14 bases. DNA for the CDR3: TGTGCCAGCAGTGAATGGGCACGTAACTACGAGCAGTACTTC. This encodes CASSEWARNYEQYF.

This clonotype occurred many times. This chain links TRBV27 with TRBJ2-7; 9 nucleotides agree with TRBD2. The CDR3 has 15 amino acids. Per the germline V gene, CDR1 is MNHEY and CDR2 is SMNVEV (reference sequence). Trimming at V came to 2 bases and at J to 0 bases, leaving 2 bases not matched to a gene. The CDR3 protein is CASSLRSGSSYEQYF. The DNA of the CDR3 is TGTGCCAGCAGTTTACGTAGCGGGAGCTCCTACGAGCAGTACTTC.

This clonotype was counted between two and nine times. The chain links TRBV29-1 to TRBJ1-1; D is possibly TRBD1 (5 bases). CDR1 is SQVTM and CDR2 is ANQGSEA in the germline V gene. With 6 bases removed from V and 0 bases from J, the gap between germline ends came to 14 bases. The CDR3 contains 14 residues. CDR3 loop: CSVGTGRVNTEAFF. For the CDR3, the DNA is TGCAGCGTGGGAACAGGACGGGTGAACACTGAAGCTTTCTTT.

With regard to this clonotype: The conserved phenylalanine or tryptophan is not found at the CDR3 terminus, so this likely reflects a read error. The rearrangement links TRBV11-2 to TRBJ2-7; D unclear. With 3 bases removed from V and 2 bases from J, the gap between germline ends came to 11 bases. The length of the CDR3 is 14 residues. From germline, CDR1 is SGHAT and CDR2 FQNNGV. The chain's CDR3 is CASSFSRVTYEQYL. Written as DNA, the CDR3 is TGTGCCAGCAGCTTCTCACGGGTAACCTACGAGCAGTACCTC.

At least ten counts were recorded for this clonotype. The chain joins TRBV7-8 to TRBJ2-5; maybe TRBD2 (6 bases). CDR3 length: 15 amino acids. Germline V lookup: CDR1 SGHVS, CDR2 FQNEAQ. V lost 4 bases to trimming and J lost 1 base, with 13 bases between them. CDR3 DNA: TGTGCCAGCAGCTCCCCCGGGGGAGTCCAAGAGACCCAGTACTTC. Translated, it gives CASSSPGGVQETQYF.

The chain links TRBV20-1 to TRBJ1-1, with TRBD1 identical over 11 bases. The CDR3 length is 13 residues. Germline CDR1 reads DFQATT; CDR2 reads SNEGSKA (reference sequence). The ends lost 7 bases at V and 0 bases at J; junction bases unmatched: 1. The CDR3 DNA reads as TGCAGTGGGACAGGGGGCTTGAACACTGAAGCTTTCTTT. This translates into CSGTGGLNTEAFF.

The chain recombines TRBV4-1 with TRBJ2-7; a possible D gene is TRBD2 (6 bases). The V gene's germline CDR1 is MGHRA and CDR2 YSYEKL. The germline V and J ends were trimmed by 0 bases and 0 bases, with 12 bases remaining between them. The CDR3 contains 16 residues. CDR3 loop: CASSQEVGGSSYEQYF. The CDR3 coding sequence is TGCGCCAGCAGCCAAGAGGTTGGGGGGAGCTCCTACGAGCAGTACTTC.

J is TRBJ2-1 and V is TRBV30; 11 bases are a match to TRBD1. CDR3 size: 14 residues. V lost 1 base and J lost 12; bases outside the gene matches: 8. Germline CDR1 and CDR2: GTSNPN and SVGIG (reference sequence). Here the CDR3 reads CAWSGDRGMFWQFF. DNA for the CDR3: TGTGCCTGGAGTGGGGACAGGGGGATGTTTTGGCAGTTCTTC.

The chain is built from TRBV19 and TRBJ2-3; a possible D gene is TRBD1 (7 bases). The germline V and J ends were trimmed by 5 bases and 1 base, with 13 bases remaining between them. The germline V gene has CDR1 LNHDA and CDR2 SQIVND (reference sequence). The CDR3 runs to 15 residues. CDR3 protein: CASSQGGLGTDTQYF. The CDR3 DNA sequence: TGTGCCAGTAGTCAGGGGGGCCTGGGCACAGATACGCAGTATTTT.

This chain joins TRBV19 and TRBJ2-6; a weak D match, TRBD2 (5 bases). CDR1 and CDR2 (germline): LNHDA, SQIVND (reference sequence). The ends were cut back, 11 bases at V and 2 bases at J, with 22 bases in the middle. The CDR3 length is 17 residues. DNA of the CDR3: TGTGCCTCAAGGTCCGGCCCGGGAACCCCTGGGGCCAACGTCCTGACTTTC. This codes for CASRSGPGTPGANVLTF.

The table lists this clonotype with many counts. The chain is built from TRBV3-1 and TRBJ2-7, with D unresolved. Germline V lookup: CDR1 LGHDT, CDR2 YNNKEL (reference sequence). The CDR3 has 16 residues. V was pared by 1 base and J by 3 bases, with 16 bases between. The CDR3 loop reads CASSQGWHGTNYEQYF. The CDR3 DNA follows: TGTGCCAGCAGCCAAGGTTGGCACGGTACGAACTACGAGCAGTACTTC.

CDR3 amino acids: CSAKQGAQETQYF. In DNA, the CDR3 is TGCAGTGCCAAACAGGGGGCTCAAGAGACCCAGTACTTC. V gene TRBV20-1 combines with J gene TRBJ2-5, with 9 bases matching TRBD1. The junction had 4 bases not matched to a gene; V was cut back by 6 bases and J by 2 bases. CDR1 DFQATT and CDR2 SNEGSKA come from the germline V gene (reference sequence). The CDR3 is 13 amino acids.

Ten or more counts support this clonotype. This chain connects TRBV28 to TRBJ1-5; D unresolved. V dropped 6 bases and J dropped 0 bases, with 18 bases sitting between them. Germline-derived CDR1 and CDR2 are MDHEN and SYDVKM. The CDR3 runs to 17 residues. CDR3 residues: CASRRPVRQASNQPQHF. The CDR3 DNA sequence: TGTGCCAGCAGGCGACCCGTGAGGCAGGCTAGCAATCAGCCCCAGCATTTT.

This clonotype has ten or more counts. V gene TRBV28 combines with J gene TRBJ2-7, with D perhaps being TRBD1 or TRBD2 (7 bases each). The V gene's germline CDR1 is MDHEN and CDR2 SYDVKM. The CDR3 has 15 amino acids. Between the trimmed V and J ends, which lost 7 bases and 0 bases, there was a span of 16 bases. This CDR3 is CASNHDREGSYEQYF. For the CDR3, the DNA is TGTGCCAGCAATCATGACAGGGAGGGCTCCTACGAGCAGTACTTC.